This entry describes one TCR beta chain. TCRdb reanalysed the 5' RACE reads using MiXCR and keeps one entry per CDR3 protein. Among fewer than 85,000 distinct CDR3 sequences listed, roughly an eighth were seen once. The V gene's germline CDR1 is SGHTA and CDR2 FQGNSA. The CDR3 consists of 16 residues. The V end lost 3 bases, the J end lost 0 bases, and 9 bases lay between the germline ends. The data belong to a study of early T cells in non-severe SARS-CoV-2 infection. Sequenced sample: whole blood. The TCR comes from an adult who was a healthcare worker with PCR-confirmed SARS-CoV-2 infection or an uninfected control (not recorded which). The chain has TRBV7-2 and TRBJ2-6; no clear D. Written as DNA, the CDR3 is TGTGCCAGCAGCTTGGTTTCCAGCTCTGGGGCCAACGTCCTGACTTTC. It encodes CASSLVSSSGANVLTF.